This TCR beta chain is from a study of OX40 agonist ivuxolimab in advanced cancers. About the research overall: A mean age of roughly 60 years, range about 20 to 85, was recorded, and roughly 83% were male. Allowance was made for prior anti-PD-1, anti-PD-L1 or anti-CTLA-4 therapy, and about 40% had some.

Germline V lookup: CDR1 SGHRS, CDR2 YFSETQ. This CDR3 contains 14 residues. V dropped 0 bases and J dropped 6 bases, with 12 bases sitting between them. The study, taken as a whole, reports: Several nonresponders also turned out to have low normalized T-cell clonal expansion.

This clone appeared a single time. Antigen: not known. Sequencing was performed with immunoSEQ multiplex PCR; in TCRdb, only in-frame clones are kept and a portion is missing. Here the sample spans about 77,000 clones, 85% to 90% being singletons. Sequences were derived from CD4+ or CD8+ T cells sorted from blood, sampled in a trial of the OX40 agonist ivuxolimab. V usage is TRBV5-1 and J usage is TRBJ1-2; D call uncertain. This clonotype was sampled from an adult with an advanced solid tumor such as melanoma, head and neck, liver or kidney cancer. CDR3 nucleotides: TGCGCCAGCAGCTTGGCTATTGGCGGGGATGGCTACACCTTC. Its translation: CASSLAIGGDGYTF.